The rows below give T cell receptor beta chains drawn from one sample of a study of radiation and T cells in renal cell carcinoma. Here immunoSEQ multiplex PCR was the method, and the copy in TCRdb shows in-frame clones only, minus some. Of some 75,000 clones detected, about 81% appear once; the ten largest clones hold approximately 6%. This specimen consisted of blood, obtained from a patient whose treatment included radiotherapy and nephrectomy. Receptors were obtained from a man aged 60-69 years with renal cell carcinoma. Both conserved end residues are part of each CDR3. A D gene is named only where the DNA matches it firmly. Size is omitted from some rows. Given values are once, few, many or a class for expanded clones.

>TRBV9|-|TRBJ2-1|-
CASSVAAGSSYNEQFF
TGTGCCAGCAGCGTAGCTGCAGGGAGCTCCTACAATGAGCAGTTCTTC
>TRBV6-6|-|TRBJ2-3|-
CASSYSRVTDTQYF
TGTGCCAGCAGTTACTCGCGGGTCACAGATACGCAGTATTTT
>TRBV4-1|-|TRBJ2-3|TRBD2
CASSQETSGREDTQYF
TGCGCCAGCAGCCAAGAGACTAGCGGGAGGGAAGATACGCAGTATTTT
>TRBV10-3|-|TRBJ1-5|TRBD1
CAISEIPGQEGASNQPQHF
TGTGCCATCAGTGAAATCCCGGGACAGGAGGGGGCCAGCAATCAGCCCCAGCATTTT
>TRBV2|-|TRBJ2-3|-
CASRRDGDTQYF
TGTGCCAGCAGACGGGACGGAGATACGCAGTATTTT
>TRBV11-2|-|TRBJ1-1|TRBD1
CASSLGQGVGAFF
TGTGCCAGCAGCTTAGGGCAGGGGGTTGGAGCTTTCTTT
>TRBV6-1|-|TRBJ2-7|-
CASSEQVQLEVEQYF
TGTGCCAGCAGTGAACAGGTTCAGTTAGAAGTCGAGCAGTACTTC
>TRBV7-9|-|TRBJ2-7|-
CASSNPVGLSVEQYF
TGTGCCAGCAGCAACCCCGTAGGGTTATCGGTCGAGCAGTACTTC
>TRBV18|-|TRBJ2-5|-
CASSPSDAEVQYF
TGTGCCAGCTCACCCTCGGACGCGGAGGTCCAGTACTTC
>TRBV6-1|-|TRBJ1-3|-
CASSEIRGGAGNTIYF
TGTGCCAGCAGTGAAATCCGAGGGGGTGCTGGAAACACCATATATTTT
>TRBV7-9|medium-sized|TRBJ1-1|-
CASRRDSSGNTEAFF
TGTGCCAGCAGACGGGACTCCTCGGGGAACACTGAAGCTTTCTTT
>TRBV18|-|TRBJ2-2|-
CASSPDRELFF
TGTGCCAGCTCACCGGATCGGGAGCTGTTTTTT
>TRBV27|-|TRBJ2-7|-
CASSSQDSSYEQYF
TGTGCCAGCAGTTCTCAGGACAGTTCCTACGAGCAGTACTTC
>TRBV7-2|-|TRBJ2-1|-
CASSLEVLVNEQFF
TGTGCCAGCAGCTTAGAGGTTCTAGTCAATGAGCAGTTCTTC
>TRBV6-6|-|TRBJ2-3|TRBD2
CASSLSGRGGTQYF
TGTGCCAGCAGTCTTAGCGGGAGAGGGGGTACGCAGTATTTT
>TRBV27|-|TRBJ2-3|TRBD2
CASSRYSGRASTDTQYF
TGTGCCAGCAGTAGATATAGCGGGAGGGCTAGCACAGATACGCAGTATTTT
>TRBV7-2|-|TRBJ2-7|-
CASSLVGRLGAYEQYF
TGTGCCAGCAGCTTAGTTGGGAGGTTGGGGGCCTACGAGCAGTACTTC
>TRBV7-6|-|TRBJ1-1|-
CASSFINEATEAFF
TGTGCCAGCAGTTTCATAAACGAGGCCACTGAAGCTTTCTTT
>TRBV4-1|-|TRBJ2-7|TRBD1
CASSQGQGDYEQYF
TGCGCCAGCAGCCAGGGACAGGGCGACTACGAGCAGTACTTC
>TRBV10-1|-|TRBJ1-5|-
CASSEGVQQPQHF
TGCGCCAGCAGTGAGGGAGTTCAACAGCCCCAGCATTTT
>TRBV10-3|-|TRBJ2-7|TRBD2
CAISESGGGDYEQYF
TGTGCCATCAGTGAGTCGGGGGGAGGGGACTACGAGCAGTACTTC
>TRBV10-1|-|TRBJ2-7|-
CASSVTGGEQYF
TGCGCCAGCAGTGTCACCGGGGGCGAGCAGTACTTC
>TRBV9|-|TRBJ2-7|TRBD2
CASSEGLAGAKGYEQYF
TGTGCCAGCAGTGAAGGACTAGCGGGAGCGAAGGGATACGAGCAGTACTTC
>TRBV4-1|-|TRBJ1-4|-
CASNPQVGGTELFF
TGCGCCAGCAACCCCCAGGTAGGAGGGACGGAACTGTTTTTT
>TRBV7-8|once|TRBJ2-1|-
CASSQSYNEQFF
TGTGCCAGCAGCCAGAGCTACAATGAGCAGTTCTTC
>TRBV13|-|TRBJ2-7|TRBD1
CASSPGTGSREQYF
TGTGCCAGCAGCCCCGGGACAGGTTCGCGGGAGCAGTACTTC
>TRBV19|-|TRBJ1-1|-
CASSSRGVAEAFF
TGTGCCAGTAGTTCTCGAGGGGTGGCTGAAGCTTTCTTT
>TRBV7-2|-|TRBJ2-7|-
CASSLVPISYEQYF
TGTGCCAGCAGCTTAGTGCCCATCTCCTACGAGCAGTACTTC
>TRBV9|-|TRBJ1-4|TRBD1
CASSARQGLGEKLFF
TGTGCCAGCAGCGCGAGACAGGGGCTGGGGGAAAAACTGTTTTTT
>TRBV5-5|-|TRBJ2-3|-
CASSLAPRPQYTQYF
TGTGCCAGCAGCTTGGCTCCCCGACCCCAATATACGCAGTATTTT
>TRBV4-3|-|TRBJ2-7|-
CASSQDGQGFYEQYF
TGCGCCAGCAGCCAAGATGGTCAGGGGTTCTACGAGCAGTACTTC
>TRBV28|few|TRBJ2-2|-
CASNPPTGELFF
TGTGCCAGCAACCCGCCCACCGGGGAGCTGTTTTTT
>TRBV4-1|-|TRBJ2-3|TRBD2
CASSQVGREVTDTQYF
TGCGCCAGCAGCCAAGTAGGGCGGGAGGTCACAGATACGCAGTATTTT
>TRBV27|-|TRBJ2-3|-
CASSSYTDTQYF
TGTGCCAGCAGTTCCTACACAGATACGCAGTATTTT
>TRBV19|-|TRBJ2-5|-
CASSMGPEYQETQYF
TGTGCCAGTAGTATGGGGCCAGAATACCAAGAGACCCAGTACTTC
>TRBV7-9|-|TRBJ1-1|TRBD1
CASSSQGDTEAFF
TGTGCCAGCAGCTCCCAGGGGGACACTGAAGCTTTCTTT
>TRBV19|-|TRBJ2-5|TRBD1
CASKPRTGGMETQYF
TGTGCCAGTAAACCACGGACAGGGGGCATGGAGACCCAGTACTTC
>TRBV6-5|few|TRBJ1-1|TRBD1
CASRHGQGTEAFF
TGTGCCAGCAGACATGGACAGGGCACTGAAGCTTTCTTT
>TRBV27|-|TRBJ2-3|-
CASALSQAVGEFGDTQYF
TGTGCCAGCGCCCTGAGCCAAGCGGTTGGGGAATTCGGCGATACGCAGTATTTT
>TRBV29-1|-|TRBJ2-7|TRBD2
CSVGGRDYEQYF
TGCAGCGTTGGCGGGAGGGACTACGAGCAGTACTTC
>TRBV27|-|TRBJ2-1|TRBD2
CASSLSGRTYNEQFF
TGTGCCAGCAGTTTAAGCGGGAGGACCTACAATGAGCAGTTCTTC
>TRBV19|-|TRBJ1-2|TRBD1
CASSIQGANAGYTF
TGTGCCAGTAGTATCCAGGGGGCAAACGCTGGCTACACCTTC
>TRBV27|-|TRBJ2-7|-
CASSAGKSSYEQYF
TGTGCCAGCAGTGCCGGTAAGAGCTCCTACGAGCAGTACTTC
>TRBV29-1|-|TRBJ2-1|TRBD2
CSVLSGIGNEQFF
TGCAGCGTCCTGAGCGGGATCGGAAATGAGCAGTTCTTC
>TRBV15|-|TRBJ2-1|-
CATQGSSYNEQFF
TGTGCCACACAGGGAAGCTCGTACAATGAGCAGTTCTTC
>TRBV5-8|-|TRBJ2-2|-
CASTGSNTGELFF
TGTGCCAGCACGGGGTCGAACACCGGGGAGCTGTTTTTT
>TRBV11-3|-|TRBJ2-7|-
CASSLGADGGDEQYF
TGTGCCAGCAGCTTAGGGGCCGACGGGGGAGACGAGCAGTACTTC
>TRBV6-6|-|TRBJ1-3|-
CASSYPTARGNTIYF
TGTGCCAGCAGTTACCCGACAGCCAGGGGAAACACCATATATTTT
>TRBV7-2|-|TRBJ1-1|-
CASSSTTGNTEAFF
TGTGCCAGCAGCAGCACCACAGGGAACACTGAAGCTTTCTTT
>TRBV5-4|-|TRBJ2-5|-
CASSFIPEETQYF
TGTGCCAGCAGCTTCATCCCTGAAGAGACCCAGTACTTC
>TRBV5-4|-|TRBJ1-5|-
CASSLEGNNQPQHF
TGTGCCAGCAGCCTGGAAGGGAACAATCAGCCCCAGCATTTT